This TCR beta chain was sequenced in a study of T-cell reconstitution after alpha-beta-depleted transplantation in children. Unique molecular identifiers were built into the TCRbeta library. Via MiXCR, TCRdb re-called the PCR reads, giving one row per CDR3 protein. The sample yields more than 200,000 distinct CDR3 sequences, roughly 26% seen once. Deletions cut 8 bases from V and 0 bases from J, with 13 bases between. The CDR3 consists of 14 residues. From germline, CDR1 is SGHAT and CDR2 FQDESV (reference sequence). The sample holds many counts of this clonotype. The antigen is undetermined. Study outcomes and limitations: Counts and diversity of T cells one year after transplant came mostly from newly produced T cells. Certain patients had high TCRbeta diversity at day 60, and it came from recipient T cells and thymic progenitors that survived.

The sample was PBMCs, taken before TCRalphabeta/CD19-depleted stem cell transplant. The clonotype originates from a girl aged 2-15 years with Fanconi anemia, due to receive a stem cell transplant. This chain joins TRBV11-1 and TRBJ2-5; D is possibly TRBD1 (6 bases). The CDR3 DNA follows: TGTGCCAGCGGATGGCAGGGGCACCAAGAGACCCAGTACTTC. Residues: CASGWQGHQETQYF.